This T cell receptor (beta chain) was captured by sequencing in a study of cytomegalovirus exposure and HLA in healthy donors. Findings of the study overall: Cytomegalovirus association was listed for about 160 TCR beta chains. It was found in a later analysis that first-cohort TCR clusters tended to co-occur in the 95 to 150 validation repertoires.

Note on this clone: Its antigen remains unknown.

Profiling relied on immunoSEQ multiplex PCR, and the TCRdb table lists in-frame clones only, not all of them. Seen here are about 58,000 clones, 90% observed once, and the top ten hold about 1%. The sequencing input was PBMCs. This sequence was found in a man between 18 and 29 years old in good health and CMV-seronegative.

CDR3 nucleotide sequence: TGTGCCAGCAGCTTTCGGGGGGGCTACGAGCAGTACTTC. The encoded protein is CASSFRGGYEQYF. The V call is TRBV11-1, the J call TRBJ2-7; 8 bases fit TRBD2. The CDR3 has 13 amino acids. Germline V CDR1 and CDR2: SGHAT, FQDESV (reference sequence). V trimming: 3 bases; J trimming: 3 bases; junction bases outside the gene matches: 1.